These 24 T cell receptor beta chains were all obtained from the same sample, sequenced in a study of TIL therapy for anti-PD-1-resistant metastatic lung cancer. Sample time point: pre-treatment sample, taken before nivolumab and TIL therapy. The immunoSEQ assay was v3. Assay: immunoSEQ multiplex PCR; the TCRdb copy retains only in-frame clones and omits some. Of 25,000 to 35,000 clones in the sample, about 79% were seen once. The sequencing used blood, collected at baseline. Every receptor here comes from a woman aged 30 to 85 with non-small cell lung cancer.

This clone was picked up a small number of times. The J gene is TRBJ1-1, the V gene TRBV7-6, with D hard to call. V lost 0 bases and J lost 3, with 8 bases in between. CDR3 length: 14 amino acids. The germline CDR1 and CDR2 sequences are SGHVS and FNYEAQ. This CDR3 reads CASSLAYSDTEAFF. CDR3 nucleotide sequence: TGTGCCAGCAGCTTAGCGTATAGCGACACTGAAGCTTTCTTT.

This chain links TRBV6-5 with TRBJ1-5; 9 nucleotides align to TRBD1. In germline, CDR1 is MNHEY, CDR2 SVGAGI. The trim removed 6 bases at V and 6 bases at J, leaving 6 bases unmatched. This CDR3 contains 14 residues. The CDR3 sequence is CASRGQGIAQPQHF. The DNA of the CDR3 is TGTGCCAGCAGGGGACAGGGAATAGCTCAGCCCCAGCATTTT.

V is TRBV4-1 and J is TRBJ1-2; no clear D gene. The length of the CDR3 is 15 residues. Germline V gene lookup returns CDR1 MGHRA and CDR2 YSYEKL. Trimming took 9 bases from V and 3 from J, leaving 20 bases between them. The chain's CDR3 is CASSHAGGFDYGYTF. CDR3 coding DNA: TGCGCCAGTTCACACGCCGGTGGGTTTGACTATGGCTACACCTTC.

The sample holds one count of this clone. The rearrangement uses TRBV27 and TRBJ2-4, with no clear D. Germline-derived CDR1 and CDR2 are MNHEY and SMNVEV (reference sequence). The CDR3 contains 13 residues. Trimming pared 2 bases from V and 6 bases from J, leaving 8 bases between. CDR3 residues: CASSLTQGNIQYF. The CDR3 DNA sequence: TGTGCCAGCAGTTTAACCCAAGGAAACATTCAGTACTTC.

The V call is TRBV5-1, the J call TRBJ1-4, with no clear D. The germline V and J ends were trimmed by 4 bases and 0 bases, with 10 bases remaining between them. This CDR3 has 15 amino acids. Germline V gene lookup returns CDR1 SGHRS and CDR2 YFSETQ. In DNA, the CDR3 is TGCGCCAGCAGCGTACAAGGGACAACTAATGAAAAACTGTTTTTT. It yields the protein CASSVQGTTNEKLFF.

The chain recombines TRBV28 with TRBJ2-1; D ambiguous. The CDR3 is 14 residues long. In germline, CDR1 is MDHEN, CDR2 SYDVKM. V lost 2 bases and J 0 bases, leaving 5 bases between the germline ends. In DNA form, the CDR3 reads TGTGCCAGCAGTTTAGTTGGCTCCTACAATGAGCAGTTCTTC. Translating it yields CASSLVGSYNEQFF.

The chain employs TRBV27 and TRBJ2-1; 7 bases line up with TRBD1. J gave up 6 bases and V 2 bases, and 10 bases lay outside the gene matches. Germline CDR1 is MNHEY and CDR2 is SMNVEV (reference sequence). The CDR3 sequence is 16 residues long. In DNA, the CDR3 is TGTGCCAGCAGTTTAGAGAGCAGGAGGACAGGCAATGAGCAGTTCTTC. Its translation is CASSLESRRTGNEQFF.

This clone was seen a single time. CDR3 region: CASTGTSGYQETQYF. DNA for the CDR3: TGTGCCAGCACCGGGACTAGCGGATACCAAGAGACCCAGTACTTC. The chain combines TRBV2 with TRBJ2-5, with 11 bases lining up with TRBD2. The germline CDR1 and CDR2 sequences are SNHLY and FYNNEI. The CDR3 contains 15 residues. With V trimmed by 7 bases and J by 0 bases, 4 bases remained unmatched. The full variable domain, completed using reference TRBV2 and TRBJ2-5, is EPEVTQTPSHQVTQMGQEVILRCVPISNHLYFYWYRQILGQKVEFLVSFYNNEISEKSEIFDDQFSVERPDGSNFTLKIRSTKLEDSAMYFCASTGTSGYQETQYFGPGTRLLVL.

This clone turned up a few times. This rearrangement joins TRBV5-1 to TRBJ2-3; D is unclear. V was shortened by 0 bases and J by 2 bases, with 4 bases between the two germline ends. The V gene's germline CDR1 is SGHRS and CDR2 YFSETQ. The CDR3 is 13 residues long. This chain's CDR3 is CASSLEVTDTQYF. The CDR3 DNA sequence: TGCGCCAGCAGCTTGGAAGTCACAGATACGCAGTATTTT.

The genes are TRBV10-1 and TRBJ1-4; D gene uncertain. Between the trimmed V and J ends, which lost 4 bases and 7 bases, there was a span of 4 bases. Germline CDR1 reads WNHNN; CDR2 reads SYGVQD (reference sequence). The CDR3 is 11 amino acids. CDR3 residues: CASSVGEKLFF. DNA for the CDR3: TGCGCCAGCAGTGTAGGTGAAAAACTGTTTTTT.

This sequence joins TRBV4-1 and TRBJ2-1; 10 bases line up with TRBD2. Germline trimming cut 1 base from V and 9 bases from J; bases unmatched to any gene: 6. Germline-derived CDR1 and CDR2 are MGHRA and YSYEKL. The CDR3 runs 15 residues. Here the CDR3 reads CASSQGLAGAGEQFF. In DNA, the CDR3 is TGCGCCAGCAGCCAAGGGCTAGCGGGAGCGGGTGAGCAGTTCTTC.

CDR3 residues: CASSKGDFLSEQFF. The CDR3 bases are TGTGCCAGCAGCAAAGGTGATTTCCTATCTGAGCAGTTCTTC. The rearrangement joins TRBV21-1 to TRBJ2-1; the table's D gene call, TRBD2, was not cross checked with the DNA. TRBV21-1 constitutes a pseudogene. This CDR3 spans 14 amino acids.

The CDR3: CASSPLAGDTQYF. The CDR3 DNA reads as TGTGCCAGTAGTCCCCTGGCCGGAGATACGCAGTATTTT. V and J are TRBV19 and TRBJ2-3; no clear D gene. The germline CDR1 and CDR2 sequences are LNHDA and SQIVND (reference sequence). This CDR3 has 13 residues. Trimming removed 5 bases at V and 5 bases at J, with 11 bases between.

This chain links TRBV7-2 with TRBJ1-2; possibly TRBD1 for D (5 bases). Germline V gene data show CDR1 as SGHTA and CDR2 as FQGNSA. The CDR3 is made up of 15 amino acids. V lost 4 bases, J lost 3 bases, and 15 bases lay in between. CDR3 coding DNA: TGTGCCAGCAGCTGGATGACAGCCTTATACTATGGCTACACCTTC. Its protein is CASSWMTALYYGYTF.

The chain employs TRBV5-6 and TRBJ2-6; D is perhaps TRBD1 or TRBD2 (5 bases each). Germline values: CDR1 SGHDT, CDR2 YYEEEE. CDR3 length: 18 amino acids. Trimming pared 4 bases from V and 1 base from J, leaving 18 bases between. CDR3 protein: CASSPGRILGSGANVLTF. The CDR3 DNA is TGTGCCAGCAGCCCGGGACGGATCCTCGGATCTGGGGCCAACGTCCTGACTTTC.

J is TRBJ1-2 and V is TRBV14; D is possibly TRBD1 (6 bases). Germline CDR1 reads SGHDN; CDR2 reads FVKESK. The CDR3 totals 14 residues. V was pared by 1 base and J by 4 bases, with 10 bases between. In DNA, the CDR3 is TGTGCCAGCAGCCAAGCCCTGGGGGCCTATGGCTACACCTTC. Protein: CASSQALGAYGYTF.

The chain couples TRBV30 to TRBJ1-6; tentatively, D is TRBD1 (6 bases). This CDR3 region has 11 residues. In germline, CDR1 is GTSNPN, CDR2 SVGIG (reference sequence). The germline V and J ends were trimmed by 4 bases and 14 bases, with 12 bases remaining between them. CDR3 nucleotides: TGTGCCTGGACCGGACGGGACACCCTCCACTTT. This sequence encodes CAWTGRDTLHF.

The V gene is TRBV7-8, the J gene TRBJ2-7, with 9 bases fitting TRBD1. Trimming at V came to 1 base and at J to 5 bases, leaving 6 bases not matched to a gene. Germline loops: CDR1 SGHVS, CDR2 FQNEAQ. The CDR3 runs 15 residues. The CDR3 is CASSLGTGVSHEQYF. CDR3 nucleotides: TGTGCCAGCAGCTTAGGGACAGGGGTTAGTCACGAGCAGTACTTC.

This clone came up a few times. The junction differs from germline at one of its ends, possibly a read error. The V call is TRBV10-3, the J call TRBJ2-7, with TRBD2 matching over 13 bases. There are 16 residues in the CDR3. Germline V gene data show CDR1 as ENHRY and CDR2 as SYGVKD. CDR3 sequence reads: CAISEAPGLAGILGSF. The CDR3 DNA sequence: TGTGCCATCAGTGAGGCTCCGGGACTAGCGGGAATCCTTGGGTCTTTC.

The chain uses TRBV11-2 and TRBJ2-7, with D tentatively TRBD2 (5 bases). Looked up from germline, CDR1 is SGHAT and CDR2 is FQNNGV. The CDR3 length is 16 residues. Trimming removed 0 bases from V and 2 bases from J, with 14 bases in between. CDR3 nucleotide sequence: TGTGCCAGCAGCTTAGATTTAGGCGGGTTTGCCTACGAGCAGTACTTC. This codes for CASSLDLGGFAYEQYF.

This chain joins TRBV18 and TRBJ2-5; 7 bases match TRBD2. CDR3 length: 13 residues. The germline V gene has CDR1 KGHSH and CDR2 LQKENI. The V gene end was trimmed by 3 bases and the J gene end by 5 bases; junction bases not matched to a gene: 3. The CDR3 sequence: CASSPGLVETQYF. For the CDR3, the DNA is TGTGCCAGCTCACCTGGACTAGTGGAGACCCAGTACTTC.

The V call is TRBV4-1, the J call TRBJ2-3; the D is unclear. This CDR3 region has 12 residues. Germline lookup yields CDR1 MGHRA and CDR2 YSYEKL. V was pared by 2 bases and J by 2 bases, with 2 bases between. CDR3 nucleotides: TGCGCCAGCAGCCAAATCACAGATACGCAGTATTTT. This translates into CASSQITDTQYF.

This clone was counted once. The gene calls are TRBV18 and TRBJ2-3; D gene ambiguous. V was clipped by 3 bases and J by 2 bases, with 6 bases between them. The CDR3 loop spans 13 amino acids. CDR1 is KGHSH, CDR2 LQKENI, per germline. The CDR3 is CASSPLPTDTQYF. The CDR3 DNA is TGTGCCAGCTCACCCTTACCCACAGATACGCAGTATTTT.

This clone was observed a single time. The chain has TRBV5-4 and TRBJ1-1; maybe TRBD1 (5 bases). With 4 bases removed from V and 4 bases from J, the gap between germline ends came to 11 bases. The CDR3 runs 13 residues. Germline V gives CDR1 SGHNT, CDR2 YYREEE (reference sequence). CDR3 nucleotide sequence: TGTGCCAGCAGCCCCGGGGGGAGCACTGAAGCTTTCTTT. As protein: CASSPGGSTEAFF.